Following are 31 T cell receptor beta chains from one sample sequenced in a study of blood T cells in healthy people across ages. PCR was performed a second time for about 7 to 11 cycles using a sample-barcoded 5' primer and a J-beta primer mix. TCRdb re-analysed the 5' RACE reads in MiXCR, keeping a single row per CDR3 protein. The table has 600,000 to 900,000 distinct CDR3 sequences, 20% to 30% seen once. A further study also used this sample, focusing on T cells of mothers and their children.

Sequencing input: blood. The receptors were gathered from a boy between 10 and 17 years old in good health.

The rearrangement joins TRBV10-3 to TRBJ2-3; D is ambiguous. The CDR3 loop spans 12 amino acids. CDR1 is ENHRY and CDR2 is SYGVKD in the germline V gene. The V and J ends lost 6 bases and 4 bases respectively, with 8 bases between them. CDR3 sequence: CAIRSGADTQYF. The CDR3 DNA reads TGTGCCATCAGATCGGGTGCAGATACGCAGTATTTT.

The table lists this clonotype with a few counts. This sequence joins TRBV20-1 and TRBJ2-1; 13 bases fit TRBD2. The J call is doubtful: the DNA matches TRBJ2-5 better. Per the germline V gene, CDR1 is DFQATT and CDR2 is SNEGSKA (reference sequence). The CDR3 sequence is 15 residues long. CDR3 loop: CSARGLAGRQETQYF. CDR3 nucleotide sequence: TGCAGTGCAAGGGGACTAGCGGGGCGACAAGAGACCCAGTACTTC.

V is TRBV27 and J is TRBJ2-5; D may be TRBD1 (5 bases). TRBJ2-7 matches the DNA end more closely, so the J call is doubtful. Germline V gene sequence: CDR1 MNHEY, CDR2 SMNVEV (reference sequence). This CDR3 region has 14 residues. CDR3 protein: CASSFKGDKYEQYF. For the CDR3, the DNA is TGTGCCAGCAGTTTTAAAGGGGATAAGTACGAGCAGTACTTC.

This chain connects TRBV28 to TRBJ2-3; 7 bases agree with TRBD2. The junction had 9 bases not matched to a gene; V was cut back by 8 bases and J by 1 base. CDR3 length: 15 residues. Germline V gives CDR1 MDHEN, CDR2 SYDVKM. The CDR3 region has the DNA TGTGCCAGCTCCACTAGCGTTGTGGGCACAGATACGCAGTATTTT. Its protein product is CASSTSVVGTDTQYF. The full variable domain, completed using reference TRBV28 and TRBJ2-3, is DVKVTQSSRYLVKRTGEKVFLECVQDMDHENMFWYRQDPGLGLRLIYFSYDVKMKEKGDIPEGYSVSREKKERFSLILESASTNQTSMYLCASSTSVVGTDTQYFGPGTRLTVL.

CDR3 sequence reads: CASSQDVVGEQFF. CDR3 DNA sequence: TGTGCCAGCAGCCAAGACGTTGTGGGCGAGCAGTTCTTC. The chain combines TRBV3-1 with TRBJ2-5; D unresolved. TRBJ2-1 matches the DNA end more closely, so the J call is doubtful. The germline gives CDR1 LGHDT, CDR2 YNNKEL (reference sequence). The CDR3 has 13 amino acids.

This chain joins TRBV11-2 and TRBJ2-5; D not certain. Trimming removed 2 bases from V and 4 bases from J, with 8 bases in between. This CDR3 is built from 13 residues. The V gene's germline CDR1 is SGHAT and CDR2 FQNNGV. The DNA of the CDR3 is TGTGCCAGCAGCTTACTGTTTGCAGAGACCCAGTACTTC. Amino acid sequence: CASSLLFAETQYF.

The gene calls are TRBV12-3 or TRBV12-4 and TRBJ1-3; D remains ambiguous. V lost 6 bases and J 4 bases, leaving 1 base between the germline ends. The CDR3 totals 10 residues. The CDR3 is CASSGNTIYF. Here the CDR3 DNA reads TGTGCCAGCAGCGGAAACACCATATATTTT.

This clonotype was picked up a small number of times. The chain employs TRBV5-4 and TRBJ2-3, with a weak D call TRBD1 (6 bases). Deletions cut 2 bases from V and 4 bases from J, with 11 bases between. This CDR3 contains 14 residues. Germline V gives CDR1 SGHNT, CDR2 YYREEE (reference sequence). CDR3 sequence: CASSFRAGADTQYF. The CDR3 DNA follows: TGTGCCAGCAGCTTCAGAGCAGGGGCAGATACGCAGTATTTT.

This clonotype was counted only a few times. The chain carries TRBV6-4 and TRBJ2-1, with D perhaps TRBD1 or TRBD2 (5 bases each). Per germline, CDR1 MRHNA and CDR2 SNTAGT. CDR3 size: 15 residues. V lost 0 bases, J lost 4 bases, and 10 bases lay in between. The CDR3 nucleotides are TGTGCCAGCAGTGACTCTCAGGGCGGGTACAATGAGCAGTTCTTC. Translation: CASSDSQGGYNEQFF.

The chain has TRBV5-1 and TRBJ2-7; 7 bases align to TRBD1. Trimming took 4 bases from V and 4 from J; bases not matched to a gene: 5. Germline loops: CDR1 SGHRS, CDR2 YFSETQ. The CDR3 runs 13 residues. The CDR3 coding sequence is TGCGCCAGCAGCCCCCAGGGGGTGTACGAGCAGTACTTC. As protein: CASSPQGVYEQYF.

Ten or more counts support this clonotype. V is TRBV20-1 and J is TRBJ2-7; 7 bases are shared with TRBD1. V was clipped by 5 bases and J by 5 bases; unmatched bases: 6. The length of the CDR3 is 12 residues. Germline lookup yields CDR1 DFQATT and CDR2 SNEGSKA (reference sequence). The CDR3 is CSAGRQGHEQYF. Written as DNA, the CDR3 is TGCAGTGCTGGACGACAGGGCCACGAGCAGTACTTC.

This clonotype came up a few times. This chain joins TRBV6-2 or TRBV6-3 and TRBJ2-5; D call uncertain. Deletions cut 2 bases from V and 11 bases from J, with 9 bases between. Looked up from germline, CDR1 is MNHEY and CDR2 is SVGEGT. The CDR3 loop spans 11 amino acids. For the CDR3, the DNA is TGTGCCAGCAGTTACGGCAGCACACAGTACTTC. Its translation: CASSYGSTQYF.

The chain joins TRBV5-1 to TRBJ2-1; no definite D call. Gene TRBJ2-7 matches the end of the DNA better, so the J call may be wrong. The germline V gene encodes CDR1 SGHRS and CDR2 YFSETQ. This CDR3 comprises 13 residues. The CDR3 DNA is TGCGCCAGCAGCTCCCCAGCCAAGGGCGAGCAGTACTTC. Translation: CASSSPAKGEQYF.

The chain uses TRBV5-5 and TRBJ1-1; 10 positions match TRBD1. The CDR3 runs 15 residues. Germline V gene data show CDR1 as SGHKS and CDR2 as YYEKEE (reference sequence). The V gene end was trimmed by 4 bases and the J gene end by 1 base; junction bases not matched to a gene: 4. This CDR3 is CASSGTGEENTEAFF. CDR3 coding DNA: TGTGCCAGCAGCGGGACAGGGGAAGAGAACACTGAAGCTTTCTTT.

This clonotype occurred a few times. This rearrangement joins TRBV12-5 to TRBJ2-5; maybe TRBD1 (6 bases). Deletions cut 5 bases from V and 0 bases from J, with 22 bases between. This CDR3 comprises 18 residues. Per germline, CDR1 LGHNT and CDR2 FRNRAP. The CDR3 DNA reads as TGTGCTAGTGGTCAAACCCACCTGGGGGACACCAACCAAGAGACCCAGTACTTC. It codes for CASGQTHLGDTNQETQYF.

The V gene is TRBV29-1, the J gene TRBJ2-2, with D tentatively TRBD2 (5 bases). Trimming removed 3 bases from V and 5 bases from J, with 7 bases in between. Per the germline V gene, CDR1 is SQVTM and CDR2 is ANQGSEA. This CDR3 comprises 12 residues. The CDR3 sequence: CSVDGETGELFF. The CDR3 bases are TGCAGCGTTGACGGGGAGACCGGGGAGCTGTTTTTT.

This clonotype has just a few counts. The rearrangement uses TRBV3-1 and TRBJ2-5; D is possibly TRBD2 (5 bases). The CDR3 has 16 residues. Looked up from germline, CDR1 is LGHDT and CDR2 is YNNKEL (reference sequence). V dropped 4 bases and J dropped 5 bases, with 20 bases sitting between them. The CDR3 spells CASSPRTFGIGETQYF. CDR3 nucleotide sequence: TGTGCCAGCAGCCCACGGACCTTCGGGATCGGGGAGACCCAGTACTTC.

This clonotype was seen only a few times. The chain is built from TRBV7-8 and TRBJ1-2; D remains ambiguous. V was cut by 2 bases and J by 5 bases, with 15 bases left in between. The germline V gene has CDR1 SGHVS and CDR2 FQNEAQ. The CDR3 sequence is 15 residues long. CDR3 region: CASSLSSSKGYGYTF. CDR3 DNA sequence: TGTGCCAGCAGCTTATCAAGCAGTAAAGGTTATGGCTACACCTTC.

This chain connects TRBV28 to TRBJ2-7; 7 bases map to TRBD2. Germline CDR1 MDHEN, CDR2 SYDVKM. This CDR3 has 16 residues. V was clipped by 6 bases and J by 0 bases; unmatched bases: 11. The chain's CDR3 is CASSLAQAGSSYEQYF. The CDR3 DNA is TGTGCCAGCAGCCTCGCCCAAGCGGGGAGCTCCTACGAGCAGTACTTC.

V gene TRBV6-5 combines with J gene TRBJ2-2; D gene unclear. From germline, CDR1 is MNHEY and CDR2 SVGAGI. This CDR3 has 15 residues. Trimming took off 2 bases at V and 1 base at J, with 8 bases between the two ends. CDR3 amino acids: CASSYAPKNTGELFF. The CDR3 DNA sequence: TGTGCCAGCAGTTACGCTCCCAAGAACACCGGGGAGCTGTTTTTT.

This sequence joins TRBV7-9 and TRBJ2-1; tentative D call: TRBD1 (5 bases). The CDR3 extends over 12 amino acids. The V end was cut by 5 bases, the J end by 5 bases, with 7 bases between. Germline CDR1 and CDR2: SEHNR and FQNEAQ (reference sequence). CDR3 sequence (DNA): TGTGCCAGCAGCCCAGGGCACAATGAGCAGTTCTTC. This translates into CASSPGHNEQFF.

This chain connects TRBV2 to TRBJ2-3; TRBD1 agrees at 9 bases. Germline V gene sequence: CDR1 SNHLY, CDR2 FYNNEI. Germline trimming cut 6 bases from V and 4 bases from J; bases unmatched to any gene: 2. This CDR3 has 13 residues. CDR3 sequence: CASRGQGPDTQYF. CDR3 nucleotides: TGTGCCAGCAGGGGACAGGGTCCAGATACGCAGTATTTT.

The gene calls are TRBV20-1 and TRBJ2-3; D gene uncertain. Trimming left V 6 bases short and J 2 bases short, with 9 bases between. The CDR3 has 12 amino acids. Per germline, CDR1 DFQATT and CDR2 SNEGSKA (reference sequence). This chain's CDR3 is CSAPDSTDTQYF. DNA for the CDR3: TGCAGTGCCCCCGACTCCACAGATACGCAGTATTTT.

This clonotype has more than one count but fewer than ten. This chain connects TRBV10-2 to TRBJ2-5; 7 bases are a match to TRBD1. CDR1 and CDR2 (germline): WSHSY, SAAADI. J gave up 1 base and V 4 bases, and 6 bases lay outside the gene matches. The length of the CDR3 is 15 residues. CDR3 loop: CASSAPGQSQETQYF. The CDR3 nucleotides are TGCGCCAGCAGTGCCCCGGGACAGAGCCAAGAGACCCAGTACTTC.

Only a few counts were recorded for this clonotype. This CDR3 is CASSPSGDSYNEQFF. As DNA, the CDR3 is TGTGCCAGCAGCCCCAGCGGGGACTCCTACAATGAGCAGTTCTTC. The chain uses TRBV7-3 and TRBJ2-1; 7 bases line up with TRBD2. Per germline, CDR1 SGHTA and CDR2 FQGTGA. CDR3 length: 15 amino acids. V trimming: 5 bases; J trimming: 0 bases; junction bases outside the gene matches: 4.

This clonotype was seen just once. The chain carries TRBV12-3 or TRBV12-4 and TRBJ2-1, with TRBD1 identical over 7 bases. The CDR3 is 15 residues long. With 2 bases clipped from V and 3 bases from J, the junction kept 4 bases outside the gene matches. CDR3 nucleotide sequence: TGTGCCAGCAGTTTAACGGCAGGGGGCTACAATGAGCAGTTCTTC. Translating it yields CASSLTAGGYNEQFF.

This clonotype was seen only a few times. A single base separates this from a much larger clone, so it may be a read error. The chain employs TRBV29-1 and TRBJ1-2; D ambiguous. CDR3 length: 15 amino acids. Germline assignment: CDR1 SQVTM and CDR2 ANQGSEA. V gave up 3 bases and J gave up 3 bases, with 17 bases separating them. CDR3 bases: TGCAGCGTTGAGTCTCGCTCTTCCTGGTACTATGGCTACACCTTC. It yields the protein CSVESRSSWYYGYTF.

The chain links TRBV7-9 to TRBJ2-5, with no clear D. The DNA end is a closer match to TRBJ2-1, so the J assignment may be wrong. The germline V gene has CDR1 SEHNR and CDR2 FQNEAQ (reference sequence). The CDR3 is made up of 12 amino acids. CDR3 DNA sequence: TGTGCCAGCCAAAATTTGGGAAATGAGCAGTTCTTC. Translating gives CASQNLGNEQFF.

The chain is built from TRBV20-1 and TRBJ2-2; unclear D gene. This CDR3 has 16 residues. Germline CDR1 DFQATT, CDR2 SNEGSKA (reference sequence). V was shortened by 0 bases and J by 3 bases, with 14 bases between the two germline ends. CDR3 sequence reads: CSARDWPVRDTGELFF. CDR3 DNA sequence: TGCAGTGCTAGAGATTGGCCAGTTCGAGACACCGGGGAGCTGTTTTTT.

The CDR3 nucleotides read TGCAGTGCTAGGTCTCCGACAGGGGGCTACGAGCAGTACTTC. This encodes CSARSPTGGYEQYF. The chain has TRBV20-1 and TRBJ2-5, with TRBD1 identical over 9 bases. The end of the DNA fits TRBJ2-7 better, so the J call may be wrong. Germline lookup yields CDR1 DFQATT and CDR2 SNEGSKA (reference sequence). This CDR3 spans 14 amino acids.

The chain is built from TRBV28 and TRBJ2-2, with a tentative D call TRBD2 (5 bases). Per the germline V gene, CDR1 is MDHEN and CDR2 is SYDVKM. V lost 11 bases and J 2 bases, leaving 12 bases between the germline ends. CDR3 length: 13 residues. CDR3 in DNA: TGTGCCTCGGAGGCAAAAAACACCGGGGAGCTGTTTTTT. It is translated as CASEAKNTGELFF.